Below, one T cell receptor beta chain is given with its context. In the original workflow: It was from reference gene primer amplification that nucleated cell counts were estimated. The protocol was immunoSEQ multiplex PCR, while the TCRdb copy is restricted to in-frame clones and leaves out a portion. Clonal size and the V and J genes are those of that table, whereas D and trimming came from the DNA. The sample has around 250,000 clones, around 87% seen once. Germline lookup yields CDR1 MNHEY and CDR2 SVGAGI. V shed 2 bases and J 6 bases; nucleotides not matched to a gene: 6. The length of the CDR3 is 14 residues. This sample was taken from a study of blood T cell repertoires in COVID-19. At the level of the study: COVID-19 samples collected from the United States, Italy and Spain covered acute and convalescent phases. The cDNA or gDNA used as material had been derived from T cells, B-cell-depleted T cells, or PBMCs.

The rearrangement links TRBV6-5 to TRBJ1-1; 7 bases map to TRBD1. The sample taken for sequencing was peripheral blood. The receptor's source is a woman aged 70-85 years with active or convalescent COVID-19. The CDR3 DNA sequence: TGTGCCAGCAGTTACGTTACCGGGACAGCTGAAGCTTTCTTT. Its translation is CASSYVTGTAEAFF.